Below are 9 T cell receptor beta chains sequenced from a single sample in a study of OX40 agonist ivuxolimab in advanced cancers. Clones were read by immunoSEQ multiplex PCR, and TCRdb kept only the in-frame ones, dropping some. The sample includes about 48,000 clones, around 80% seen only once; the top ten take about 7.7%. The input for sequencing was CD4+ or CD8+ T cells sorted from blood, taken in a trial of the OX40 agonist ivuxolimab. The receptor source for this set is an adult with an advanced solid tumor such as melanoma, head and neck, liver or kidney cancer.

This clone came up a few times. Sequence at one end of the junction differs from germline and may be a read error. This sequence joins TRBV9 and TRBJ2-3, with 9 bases matching TRBD2. CDR3 size: 13 residues. Germline-derived CDR1 and CDR2 are SGDLS and YYNGEE. DNA for the CDR3: TGTGCCAGCAGTGGGACTAGCACGGATACGCAGTATTTT. Residues: CASSGTSTDTQYF.

This clone was found once. The rearrangement uses TRBV5-1 and TRBJ2-1; 8 nucleotides line up with TRBD2. This CDR3 has 17 amino acids. In germline, CDR1 is SGHRS, CDR2 YFSETQ. V shed 1 base and J 6 bases; nucleotides not matched to a gene: 12. The CDR3 DNA reads TGCGCCAGCAGCTTGCCGAAAATAGCGGGATTCATCAATGAGCAGTTCTTC. The encoded protein is CASSLPKIAGFINEQFF.

This clone appeared a few times. The junction shows a germline mismatch at one end, possibly a read error. This sequence joins TRBV6-1 and TRBJ2-7, with a possible D match to TRBD2 (5 bases). Germline V gene sequence: CDR1 MNHNS, CDR2 SASEGT. This CDR3 region has 13 residues. The CDR3 sequence is CASSAREWERAHF. The CDR3 DNA sequence: TGTGCCAGCAGTGCAAGGGAATGGGAGCGAGCACACTTC.

The chain recombines TRBV5-1 with TRBJ2-1; D not resolved. The germline V gene encodes CDR1 SGHRS and CDR2 YFSETQ. The CDR3 totals 11 residues. Trimming removed 4 bases from V and 4 bases from J, with 3 bases in between. The DNA for the CDR3 is TGCGCCAGCAGCGAGTACAATGAGCAGTTCTTC. Its translation is CASSEYNEQFF.

The sample holds a few counts of this clone. This chain connects TRBV7-9 to TRBJ1-5; D uncertain. The CDR3 loop spans 12 amino acids. The germline V and J ends were trimmed by 3 bases and 4 bases, with 4 bases remaining between them. The germline V gene has CDR1 SEHNR and CDR2 FQNEAQ (reference sequence). CDR3 amino acids: CASSFTNQPQHF. The CDR3 DNA reads as TGTGCCAGCAGCTTTACGAATCAGCCCCAGCATTTT. The whole variable domain, remainder taken from reference TRBV7-9 and TRBJ1-5, is DTGVSQNPRHKITKRGQNVTFRCDPISEHNRLYWYRQTLGQGPEFLTYFQNEAQLEKSRLLSDRFSAERPKGSFSTLEIQRTEQGDSAMYLCASSFTNQPQHFGDGTRLSIL.

This clone showed up just a few times. This chain joins TRBV29-1 and TRBJ2-7; D might be TRBD1 or TRBD2, each matching 5 bases. The V gene lost 8 bases and the J gene lost 2 bases, with 16 bases spanning the gap. The CDR3 extends over 13 amino acids. Germline loops: CDR1 SQVTM, CDR2 ANQGSEA. The CDR3 reads CSIRRGEAYEQYF. The CDR3 coding sequence is TGCAGCATAAGGAGAGGGGAAGCCTACGAGCAGTACTTC.

This rearrangement joins TRBV10-3 to TRBJ2-2; D is unresolved. CDR1 is ENHRY, CDR2 SYGVKD, per germline. Trimming pared 3 bases from V and 0 bases from J, leaving 14 bases between. The CDR3 runs to 17 residues. The CDR3 nucleotides are TGTGCCATCAGTGACATTAAGACCGACCCGAACACCGGGGAGCTGTTTTTT. Its protein product is CAISDIKTDPNTGELFF.

The chain joins TRBV10-3 to TRBJ2-7; tentative D call: TRBD1 (6 bases). There are 13 residues in the CDR3. The germline CDR1 and CDR2 sequences are ENHRY and SYGVKD. V lost 10 bases, J lost 0 bases, and 13 bases lay in between. The DNA of the CDR3 is TGTGCCACAATGGGGGACACCTCCTACGAGCAGTACTTC. Translated: CATMGDTSYEQYF.

This chain joins TRBV30 and TRBJ1-6, with TRBD1 identical over 8 bases. This CDR3 has 14 residues. J lost 5 bases, V lost 3 bases, and 3 bases had no gene match. Germline values: CDR1 GTSNPN, CDR2 SVGIG (reference sequence). In DNA form, the CDR3 reads TGTGCCTGGAGCTCGGGACAGGATAATTCACCCCTCCACTTT. Amino acid sequence: CAWSSGQDNSPLHF. Together with reference TRBV30 and TRBJ1-6, the CDR3 gives the full variable domain: SQTIHQWPATLVQPVGSPLSLECTVEGTSNPNLYWYRQAAGRGLQLLFYSVGIGQISSEVPQNLSASRPQDRQFILSSKKLLLSDSGFYLCAWSSGQDNSPLHFGNGTRLTVT.